The rows below give T cell receptor beta chains drawn from one sample of a study of shared clonotypes between healthy human individuals. Data came from immunoSEQ multiplex PCR; TCRdb stores just in-frame clones and leaves some out. There are some 2 million clones in the sample; 85% to 95% occur only once, and approximately 1% lies in the top ten. The sequenced material came from naive CD8+ T cells sorted from blood. The receptors were gathered from a man between 18 and 35 years old in good health. Both conserved end residues are part of each CDR3. D genes are given only for firm matches. Size is stated for part of the rows, as once, few or many counts, or as a class when the clone is expanded.

cdr3_length: 19; v_call: TRBV14; clone_size: NA; d_call: TRBD2; j_call: TRBJ2-5; cdr3_aa: CASSQSPRLAGGPTETQYF; cdr3_nt: TGTGCCAGCAGCCAGAGTCCGCGACTAGCGGGAGGGCCTACGGAGACCCAGTACTTC
cdr3_length: 14; v_call: TRBV27; clone_size: NA; d_call: NA; j_call: TRBJ2-7; cdr3_aa: CASSFLGSSYEQYF; cdr3_nt: TGTGCCAGCAGTTTTTTGGGGTCCTCCTACGAGCAGTACTTC
cdr3_length: 14; v_call: TRBV6-5; clone_size: NA; d_call: NA; j_call: TRBJ1-1; cdr3_aa: CASSYSILNTEAFF; cdr3_nt: TGTGCCAGCAGTTACTCGATCCTGAACACTGAAGCTTTCTTT
cdr3_length: 15; v_call: TRBV27; clone_size: NA; d_call: NA; j_call: TRBJ2-7; cdr3_aa: CASSLEESPSYEQYF; cdr3_nt: TGTGCCAGCAGTTTAGAGGAATCCCCCTCCTACGAGCAGTACTTC
cdr3_length: 17; v_call: TRBV4-1; clone_size: NA; d_call: NA; j_call: TRBJ1-1; cdr3_aa: CASSQRTGSDMNTEAFF; cdr3_nt: TGCGCCAGCAGCCAACGAACAGGGTCGGATATGAACACTGAAGCTTTCTTT
cdr3_length: 16; v_call: TRBV7-9; clone_size: NA; d_call: TRBD2; j_call: TRBJ2-5; cdr3_aa: CASSFWTSGEQETQYF; cdr3_nt: TGTGCCAGCAGCTTTTGGACTAGCGGGGAGCAGGAGACCCAGTACTTC
cdr3_length: 14; v_call: TRBV7-9; clone_size: NA; d_call: TRBD1; j_call: TRBJ2-7; cdr3_aa: CASNAGQGTYEQYF; cdr3_nt: TGTGCCAGCAACGCCGGACAGGGGACCTACGAGCAGTACTTC
cdr3_length: 14; v_call: TRBV27; clone_size: NA; d_call: TRBD2; j_call: TRBJ2-7; cdr3_aa: CASSLSGGGYEQYF; cdr3_nt: TGTGCCAGCAGTTTATCGGGGGGAGGGTACGAGCAGTACTTC
cdr3_length: 15; v_call: TRBV7-8; clone_size: NA; d_call: TRBD2; j_call: TRBJ2-5; cdr3_aa: CASSLAWAGGETQYF; cdr3_nt: TGTGCCAGCAGCTTAGCGTGGGCCGGGGGGGAGACCCAGTACTTC
cdr3_length: 15; v_call: TRBV28; clone_size: once; d_call: NA; j_call: TRBJ1-1; cdr3_aa: CASSPHVGSNTEAFF; cdr3_nt: TGTGCCAGCAGTCCCCACGTGGGCTCGAACACTGAAGCTTTCTTT
cdr3_length: 19; v_call: TRBV4-1; clone_size: once; d_call: TRBD1; j_call: TRBJ2-7; cdr3_aa: CASSQESYFGTGGFYEQYF; cdr3_nt: TGCGCCAGCAGCCAAGAATCATACTTCGGCACAGGGGGCTTTTACGAGCAGTACTTC
cdr3_length: 13; v_call: TRBV5-4; clone_size: NA; d_call: TRBD1; j_call: TRBJ1-2; cdr3_aa: CASSRTGGDGYTF; cdr3_nt: TGTGCCAGCAGCCGGACAGGGGGTGATGGCTACACCTTC
cdr3_length: 14; v_call: TRBV5-1; clone_size: NA; d_call: NA; j_call: TRBJ2-1; cdr3_aa: CASSFDLYLNEQFF; cdr3_nt: TGCGCCAGCAGTTTCGACCTTTATTTGAATGAGCAGTTCTTC
cdr3_length: 14; v_call: TRBV4-1; clone_size: NA; d_call: NA; j_call: TRBJ1-1; cdr3_aa: CASSQRPGNTEAFF; cdr3_nt: TGCGCCAGCAGCCAACGGCCAGGGAACACTGAAGCTTTCTTT
cdr3_length: 13; v_call: TRBV27; clone_size: NA; d_call: NA; j_call: TRBJ2-7; cdr3_aa: CASSPGGSYEQYF; cdr3_nt: TGTGCCAGCAGTCCTGGGGGCTCCTACGAGCAGTACTTC
cdr3_length: 14; v_call: TRBV19; clone_size: NA; d_call: NA; j_call: TRBJ2-7; cdr3_aa: CASSKGRDSYEQYF; cdr3_nt: TGTGCCAGTAGTAAGGGGCGGGACTCCTACGAGCAGTACTTC
cdr3_length: 14; v_call: TRBV19; clone_size: NA; d_call: NA; j_call: TRBJ2-3; cdr3_aa: CASNEEWGTDTQYF; cdr3_nt: TGTGCCAGTAATGAGGAATGGGGTACAGATACGCAGTATTTT
cdr3_length: 14; v_call: TRBV14; clone_size: NA; d_call: TRBD1; j_call: TRBJ1-1; cdr3_aa: CASSRGQGNTEAFF; cdr3_nt: TGTGCCAGCAGCCGAGGACAGGGGAACACTGAAGCTTTCTTT
cdr3_length: 14; v_call: TRBV9; clone_size: NA; d_call: TRBD2; j_call: TRBJ2-7; cdr3_aa: CASSAGTSGEEQYF; cdr3_nt: TGTGCCAGCAGCGCCGGGACTAGCGGGGAGGAGCAGTACTTC
cdr3_length: 17; v_call: TRBV27; clone_size: NA; d_call: TRBD1; j_call: TRBJ2-1; cdr3_aa: CASSSIPTGGSYNEQFF; cdr3_nt: TGTGCCAGCAGTTCCATTCCGACAGGGGGGTCCTACAATGAGCAGTTCTTC